The 23 T cell receptor beta chains listed next were all sequenced from one sample in a study of neurological immune-mediated disorders. TCRdb re-called the 5' RACE reads through MiXCR, storing one row per CDR3 protein. Here the sample spans roughly 74,000 distinct CDR3 sequences, less than 5.5% being singletons. The source material was PBMCs. These receptor sequences come from a man in his late teens or twenties with multiple sclerosis.

This clonotype was seen at least ten times. The chain employs TRBV7-9 and TRBJ2-7, with unresolved D. The CDR3 has 13 amino acids. Germline-derived CDR1 and CDR2 are SEHNR and FQNEAQ (reference sequence). The V and J ends lost 1 base and 3 bases respectively, with 7 bases between them. The CDR3 DNA reads TGTGCCAGCAGCTTAGGAGGACGCTACGAGCAGTACTTC. This translates into CASSLGGRYEQYF.

This sequence joins TRBV5-1 and TRBJ2-3; 7 bases match TRBD2. The J segment lost 4 bases and the V segment lost 7 bases, leaving 9 bases of the junction unmatched. Germline V gives CDR1 SGHRS, CDR2 YFSETQ. The CDR3 totals 14 residues. CDR3 bases: TGCGCCAGCCAGCCTCCTAGCGGATCAGATACGCAGTATTTT. Translating it yields CASQPPSGSDTQYF.

This clonotype has at least ten counts. The V call is TRBV5-1, the J call TRBJ2-1, with 7 bases matching TRBD1. The CDR3 sequence is 12 residues long. Germline lookup yields CDR1 SGHRS and CDR2 YFSETQ. With 3 bases clipped from V and 7 bases from J, the junction kept 1 base outside the gene matches. CDR3: CASSSQGNEQFF. The CDR3 coding sequence is TGCGCCAGCAGCTCACAGGGGAATGAGCAGTTCTTC.

In its sample, this clonotype was seen many times. The chain joins TRBV20-1 to TRBJ2-1; tentatively, D is TRBD1 (6 bases). The V and J ends lost 5 bases and 0 bases respectively, with 8 bases between them. Germline V CDR1 and CDR2: DFQATT, SNEGSKA (reference sequence). This CDR3 is built from 13 residues. The CDR3 DNA follows: TGCAGTGCTGGGGGCAGCTCCTACAATGAGCAGTTCTTC. Its protein product is CSAGGSSYNEQFF.

This clonotype was found many times. This sequence joins TRBV5-6 and TRBJ1-1, with a tentative D call TRBD1 (6 bases). Trimming removed 0 bases from V and 7 bases from J, with 13 bases in between. The CDR3 loop spans 14 amino acids. Germline V gene data show CDR1 as SGHDT and CDR2 as YYEEEE. This CDR3 is CASSLGVGAGEAFF. The CDR3 bases are TGTGCCAGCAGCTTGGGAGTGGGGGCGGGTGAAGCTTTCTTT.

Regarding this clonotype: One junction end disagrees with the germline gene, perhaps due to a read error. V usage is TRBV6-5 and J usage is TRBJ2-7; maybe TRBD2 (6 bases). Germline CDR1 reads MNHEY; CDR2 reads SVGAGI. CDR3 size: 14 residues. The CDR3 loop is CASRTSGSTYEQNF. The CDR3 nucleotides read TGTGCCAGCAGAACATCCGGGAGTACCTACGAGCAGAACTTC.

The rearrangement links TRBV20-1 to TRBJ2-3; 7 bases line up with TRBD2. V lost 7 bases, J lost 1 base, and 11 bases stayed unmatched. Per the germline V gene, CDR1 is DFQATT and CDR2 is SNEGSKA (reference sequence). CDR3 length equals 15 residues. CDR3 sequence: CSVLPPSGCTDTQYF. The CDR3 coding sequence is TGCAGTGTCCTTCCGCCTAGCGGTTGCACAGATACGCAGTATTTT.

This clonotype has just a few counts. At one end, the junction sequence differs from germline, possibly due to a read error. The V gene is TRBV5-1, the J gene TRBJ1-6; 7 bases line up with TRBD1. The CDR3 totals 17 residues. Germline CDR1 reads SGHRS; CDR2 reads YFSETQ. The DNA for the CDR3 is TGCGCCAGCAGCCCTTCAGGGGGAGGGGGCGACGGGTCACCCCTCAACTTT. This gives the protein CASSPSGGGGDGSPLNF.

This clonotype was found many times. The chain employs TRBV20-1 and TRBJ2-3; TRBD1 agrees at 10 bases. Germline V gene sequence: CDR1 DFQATT, CDR2 SNEGSKA (reference sequence). V lost 4 bases and J lost 8; bases outside the gene matches: 9. The CDR3 covers 14 residues. The CDR3 DNA reads as TGCAGTGCTAAACCGGGACAGGGGACAACTACGCAGTATTTT. The encoded protein is CSAKPGQGTTTQYF.

In its sample, this clonotype was seen many times. V is TRBV4-3 and J is TRBJ2-7; D possibly uses TRBD1 or TRBD2 (6 bases each). Between the trimmed V and J ends, which lost 1 base and 5 bases, there was a span of 15 bases. Per germline, CDR1 LGHNA and CDR2 YSLEER. The CDR3 is made up of 15 amino acids. The CDR3 here is CASSQGGGGGDEQYF. The CDR3 DNA reads TGCGCCAGCAGCCAAGGTGGCGGAGGGGGAGACGAGCAGTACTTC.

The chain has TRBV6-5 and TRBJ2-7; TRBD2 agrees at 14 bases. V was pared by 6 bases and J by 3 bases, with 4 bases of the junction left unmatched. The CDR3 loop spans 15 amino acids. The V gene's germline CDR1 is MNHEY and CDR2 SVGAGI. The CDR3 DNA is TGTGCCAGCAGACTGGGACTAGCGGGAGACTACGAGCAGTACTTC. This codes for CASRLGLAGDYEQYF.

This clonotype showed up many times. The CDR3 region is CASSWGSRETQYF. The CDR3 coding sequence is TGTGCCAGCAGCTGGGGGTCCAGGGAGACCCAGTACTTC. The chain employs TRBV5-6 and TRBJ2-5; either TRBD1 or TRBD2 may supply D (5 bases each). V lost 3 bases to trimming and J lost 5 bases, with 11 bases between them. The germline V gene encodes CDR1 SGHDT and CDR2 YYEEEE. The CDR3 is 13 amino acids.

V usage is TRBV28 and J usage is TRBJ2-5, with no clear D. CDR3 length: 16 residues. Germline CDR1 and CDR2: MDHEN and SYDVKM. The germline V and J ends were trimmed by 6 bases and 0 bases, with 17 bases remaining between them. In DNA form, the CDR3 reads TGTGCCAGCAGCACAGAGACGGCAGAGTACCAAGAGACCCAGTACTTC. Protein: CASSTETAEYQETQYF.

This clonotype was detected ten times or more. V gene TRBV7-6 combines with J gene TRBJ2-3; D is unclear. CDR3 length: 15 residues. The V and J ends lost 0 bases and 0 bases respectively, with 7 bases between them. The germline gives CDR1 SGHVS, CDR2 FNYEAQ. The DNA of the CDR3 is TGTGCCAGCAGCTTAGCAGTAGAAAGCACAGATACGCAGTATTTT. It translates to CASSLAVESTDTQYF. The full variable domain, in which reference TRBV7-6 and TRBJ2-3 provide the parts outside the CDR3, is GAGVSQSPRYKVTKRGQDVALRCDPISGHVSLYWYRQALGQGPEFLTYFNYEAQQDKSGLPNDRFSAERPEGSISTLTIQRTEQRDSAMYRCASSLAVESTDTQYFGPGTRLTVL.

This clonotype was recorded many times. This chain joins TRBV5-1 and TRBJ2-1, with 10 bases identical to TRBD1. Germline-derived CDR1 and CDR2 are SGHRS and YFSETQ. This CDR3 is 15 amino acids long. The V segment lost 4 bases and the J segment 3 bases; nucleotides outside the gene matches: 4. The CDR3 DNA sequence: TGCGCCAGCAGCCAGGGACAGGGGAGCTACAATGAGCAGTTCTTC. Translating gives CASSQGQGSYNEQFF.

J is TRBJ2-3 and V is TRBV20-1; the D is unclear. Per germline, CDR1 DFQATT and CDR2 SNEGSKA (reference sequence). The CDR3 sequence is 15 residues long. V lost 1 base, J lost 2 bases, and 13 bases lay in between. The CDR3 here is CSARVPASITDTQYF. The CDR3 DNA reads TGCAGTGCTAGAGTTCCAGCTTCAATCACAGATACGCAGTATTTT.

This clonotype was counted many times. The V gene is TRBV5-5, the J gene TRBJ1-1, with a possible D match to TRBD1 (5 bases). Germline CDR1 SGHKS, CDR2 YYEKEE (reference sequence). The ends were cut back, 3 bases at V and 6 bases at J, with 12 bases in the middle. This CDR3 spans 13 amino acids. CDR3 coding DNA: TGTGCCAGCAGCTCATCACAGGAATCTGAAGCTTTCTTT. This codes for CASSSSQESEAFF.

J is TRBJ1-3 and V is TRBV6-1, with 7 bases aligning to TRBD1. The CDR3 runs 15 residues. Germline V CDR1 and CDR2: MNHNS, SASEGT. J gave up 1 base and V 6 bases, and 6 bases lay outside the gene matches. CDR3 DNA sequence: TGTGCCAGCAGGACAGGGACCTTATCTGGAAACACCATATATTTT. Translation: CASRTGTLSGNTIYF.

Ten or more counts support this clonotype. The chain carries TRBV12-3 or TRBV12-4 and TRBJ1-4, with 7 bases lining up with TRBD1. Trimming removed 6 bases from V and 0 bases from J; junction bases left unmatched: 4. The CDR3 has 15 residues. The CDR3 here is CASSPGTATNEKLFF. CDR3 DNA: TGTGCCAGCAGCCCCGGGACAGCAACTAATGAAAAACTGTTTTTT.

This clonotype was seen many times. This chain connects TRBV12-3 or TRBV12-4 to TRBJ2-1; 7 bases agree with TRBD2. The CDR3 is 15 residues long. The V gene end was trimmed by 3 bases and the J gene end by 3 bases; junction bases not matched to a gene: 5. The CDR3 DNA reads TGTGCCAGCAGTTTCCGGGACTATGGCTACAATGAGCAGTTCTTC. Translation gives CASSFRDYGYNEQFF.

Many counts were recorded for this clonotype. This chain joins TRBV10-3 and TRBJ1-1, with D unclear. The V end was cut by 2 bases, the J end by 4 bases, with 14 bases between. CDR3 length: 15 amino acids. In germline, CDR1 is ENHRY, CDR2 SYGVKD. The CDR3 loop reads CAISERGRGSTEAFF. As DNA, the CDR3 is TGTGCCATCAGTGAGAGAGGCAGAGGGTCCACTGAAGCTTTCTTT.

Only a few counts were recorded for this clonotype. V usage is TRBV4-1 and J usage is TRBJ2-4; D gene ambiguous. V shed 1 base and J shed 1 base, with 17 bases lying between them. The germline CDR1 and CDR2 sequences are MGHRA and YSYEKL. The CDR3 totals 18 residues. DNA for the CDR3: TGCGCCAGCAGCCAAGGGAACCGGGCTCGAGAGGCCAAAAACATTCAGTACTTC. Translation: CASSQGNRAREAKNIQYF.

This clonotype was seen more than once but under ten times. The chain links TRBV11-2 to TRBJ2-1, with 7 positions matching TRBD1. The CDR3 is 15 amino acids. Germline CDR1 is SGHAT and CDR2 is FQNNGV. Trimming took 5 bases from V and 3 from J; bases not matched to a gene: 7. The CDR3 sequence: CASSGPGQYYNEQFF. The DNA of the CDR3 is TGTGCCAGCAGCGGACCGGGACAGTACTACAATGAGCAGTTCTTC.